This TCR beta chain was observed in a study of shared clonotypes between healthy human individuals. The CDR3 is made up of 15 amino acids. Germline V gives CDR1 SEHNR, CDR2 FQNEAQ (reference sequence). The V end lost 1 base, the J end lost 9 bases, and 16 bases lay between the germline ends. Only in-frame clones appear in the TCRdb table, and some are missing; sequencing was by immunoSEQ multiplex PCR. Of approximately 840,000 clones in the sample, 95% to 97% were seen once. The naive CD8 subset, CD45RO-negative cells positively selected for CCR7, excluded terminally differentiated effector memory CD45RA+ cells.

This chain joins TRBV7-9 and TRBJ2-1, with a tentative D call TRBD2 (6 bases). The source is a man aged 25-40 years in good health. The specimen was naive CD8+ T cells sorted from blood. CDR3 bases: TGTGCCAGCAGCTTAGGCGTTGCGGGATCGGGTGAGCAGTTCTTC. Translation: CASSLGVAGSGEQFF. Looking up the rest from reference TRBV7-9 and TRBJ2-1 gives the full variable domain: DTGVSQNPRHKITKRGQNVTFRCDPISEHNRLYWYRQTLGQGPEFLTYFQNEAQLEKSRLLSDRFSAERPKGSFSTLEIQRTEQGDSAMYLCASSLGVAGSGEQFFGPGTRLTVL.